This TCR beta chain originates from a study of T cell responses to AZD1222 COVID-19 vaccine. Overall study context: The analysis combined second doses at about 4 or about 12 weeks.

Findings of the study overall: Elevations in Spike-specific TCR breadth and depth followed administration of two AZD1222 doses.

The length of the CDR3 is 13 residues. Trimming took off 7 bases at V and 4 bases at J, with 11 bases between the two ends. CDR1 and CDR2 from the germline V gene are SNHLY and FYNNEI. Repertoires were generated with immunoSEQ multiplex PCR, while TCRdb's copy carries only in-frame clones and drops some. The sample yields 100,000 to 150,000 clones, roughly nine tenths seen once. In regard to this clone: Its antigen is still unknown.

The chain recombines TRBV2 with TRBJ1-3; no firm D call. This sequence was found in an adult in good health. The sample was peripheral blood, taken on day 0 of AZD1222 vaccination. The CDR3 is CASKLFLGNTIYF. The CDR3 region has the DNA TGTGCCAGCAAGTTATTTTTGGGAAACACCATATATTTT.